This record concerns one T cell receptor beta chain sequence. Its antigen is currently unknown. The data derive from a study of T cell responses to AZD1222 COVID-19 vaccine. Study results and caveats: Females outnumbered males among donors, who were mostly white British; clonal diversity was possibly underestimated.

Trimming took off 0 bases at V and 0 bases at J, with 20 bases between the two ends. The CDR3 is made up of 19 amino acids. CDR1 is ENHRY, CDR2 SYGVKD, per germline. Generated by immunoSEQ multiplex PCR, the TCRdb table keeps only in-frame clones and is missing some. Seen here are 150,000 or so clones, about 87% observed once, and the top ten hold 2% to 2.5%. The receptor was isolated from an adult in good health. This chain joins TRBV10-3 and TRBJ1-1; maybe TRBD1 (5 bases). The source material was peripheral blood, sampled on day 0 of AZD1222 vaccination. The CDR3 DNA reads TGTGCCATCAGTGAGTCTGGGTGGGGGAGTCGCTACTTGAACACTGAAGCTTTCTTT. It is translated as CAISESGWGSRYLNTEAFF.